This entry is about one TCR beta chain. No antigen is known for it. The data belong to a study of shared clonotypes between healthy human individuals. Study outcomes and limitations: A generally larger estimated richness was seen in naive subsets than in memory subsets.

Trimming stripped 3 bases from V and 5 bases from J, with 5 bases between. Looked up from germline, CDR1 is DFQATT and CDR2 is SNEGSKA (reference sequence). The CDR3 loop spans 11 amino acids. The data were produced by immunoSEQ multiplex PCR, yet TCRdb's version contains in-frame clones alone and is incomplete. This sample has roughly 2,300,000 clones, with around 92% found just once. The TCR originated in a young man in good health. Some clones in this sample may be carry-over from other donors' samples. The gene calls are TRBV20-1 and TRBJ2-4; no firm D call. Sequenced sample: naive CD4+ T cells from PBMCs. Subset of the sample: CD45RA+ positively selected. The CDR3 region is CSASGENIQYF. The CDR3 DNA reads TGCAGTGCTAGTGGGGAAAACATTCAGTACTTC.